One sample yielded the 3 T cell receptor beta chains listed below, sequenced in a study of cytomegalovirus exposure and HLA in healthy donors. Sequencing was performed with immunoSEQ multiplex PCR; in TCRdb, only in-frame clones are kept and a portion is missing. The profile shows about 140,000 clones, about four fifths of them singletons. Sequencing was carried out using PBMCs. Receptors originate from a young woman in good health and CMV-seronegative.

The chain uses TRBV7-8 and TRBJ2-7, with 14 nucleotides matching TRBD2. Germline V gives CDR1 SGHVS, CDR2 FQNEAQ. V was pared by 5 bases and J by 4 bases, with 13 bases of the junction left unmatched. CDR3 length equals 18 residues. The CDR3 region is CASSRRSGLAGGGYEQYF. CDR3 nucleotides: TGTGCCAGCAGCCGACGGTCTGGACTAGCGGGAGGAGGATACGAGCAGTACTTC. Variable domain in full (rest from reference TRBV7-8 and TRBJ2-7): GAGVSQSPRYKVAKRGQDVALRCDPISGHVSLFWYQQALGQGPEFLTYFQNEAQLDKSGLPSDRFFAERPEGSVSTLKIQRTQQEDSAVYLCASSRRSGLAGGGYEQYFGPGTRLTVT.

The CDR3 DNA reads as TGTGCCAGCTCACCGAGTAGGAGCAATGAGCAGTTCTTC. The encoded protein is CASSPSRSNEQFF. The gene calls are TRBV18 and TRBJ2-1; no firm D call. This CDR3 has 13 amino acids. The V gene lost 3 bases and the J gene lost 6 bases, with 9 bases spanning the gap. In germline, CDR1 is KGHSH, CDR2 LQKENI. The complete variable domain, with remaining parts taken from reference TRBV18 and TRBJ2-1, reads NAGVMQNPRHLVRRRGQEARLRCSPMKGHSHVYWYRQLPEEGLKFMVYLQKENIIDESGMPKERFSAEFPKEGPSILRIQQVVRGDSAAYFCASSPSRSNEQFFGPGTRLTVL.

This chain links TRBV27 with TRBJ2-2; tentative D call: TRBD1 (5 bases). The V gene lost 5 bases and the J gene lost 3 bases, with 16 bases spanning the gap. From germline, CDR1 is MNHEY and CDR2 SMNVEV (reference sequence). The CDR3 sequence is 16 residues long. The CDR3 is CASSIFGIGDTGELFF. The CDR3 DNA is TGTGCCAGCAGTATCTTCGGAATAGGGGACACCGGGGAGCTGTTTTTT.